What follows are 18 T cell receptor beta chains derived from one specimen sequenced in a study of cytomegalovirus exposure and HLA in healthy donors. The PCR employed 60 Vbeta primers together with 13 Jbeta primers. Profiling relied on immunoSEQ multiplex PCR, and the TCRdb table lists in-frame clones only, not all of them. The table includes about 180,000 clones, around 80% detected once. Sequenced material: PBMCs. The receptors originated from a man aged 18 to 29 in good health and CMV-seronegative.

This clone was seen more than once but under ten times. The DNA for the CDR3 is TGTGCCAGCAGCCAAGTGACTAGCGGGGGTGTTGAGCAGTTCTTC. Protein product: CASSQVTSGGVEQFF. The chain links TRBV4-2 to TRBJ2-1; 12 bases align to TRBD2. Germline assignment: CDR1 LGHNA and CDR2 YNFKEQ. V was clipped by 1 base and J by 9 bases; unmatched bases: 4. This CDR3 comprises 15 residues.

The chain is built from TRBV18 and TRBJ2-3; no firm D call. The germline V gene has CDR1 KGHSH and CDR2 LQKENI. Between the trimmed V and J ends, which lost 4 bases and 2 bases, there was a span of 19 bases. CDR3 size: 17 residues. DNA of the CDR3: TGTGCCAGCTCACAAATCCAATCTGGGCCCACCACAGATACGCAGTATTTT. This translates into CASSQIQSGPTTDTQYF.

Here the CDR3 reads CASSSSGTYNEQFF. The CDR3 DNA reads as TGTGCCAGCAGCTCAAGCGGAACCTACAATGAGCAGTTCTTC. This chain links TRBV5-6 with TRBJ2-1; a weak D match, TRBD2 (5 bases). Per germline, CDR1 SGHDT and CDR2 YYEEEE. The CDR3 runs to 14 residues. Trimming stripped 3 bases from V and 2 bases from J, with 9 bases between.

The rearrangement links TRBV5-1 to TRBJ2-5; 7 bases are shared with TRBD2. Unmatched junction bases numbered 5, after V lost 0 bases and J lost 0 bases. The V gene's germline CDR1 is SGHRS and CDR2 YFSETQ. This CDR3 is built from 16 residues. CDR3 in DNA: TGCGCCAGCAGCTTGGGGGCCGGGGGGTACCAAGAGACCCAGTACTTC. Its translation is CASSLGAGGYQETQYF. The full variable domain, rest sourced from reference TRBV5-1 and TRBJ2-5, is KAGVTQTPRYLIKTRGQQVTLSCSPISGHRSVSWYQQTPGQGLQFLFEYFSETQRNKGNFPGRFSGRQFSNSRSEMNVSTLELGDSALYLCASSLGAGGYQETQYFGPGTRLLVL.

The CDR3 DNA is TGTGCCAGCAGCCCACAAGCGGCGGGCGGCTACACCTTC. It specifies CASSPQAAGGYTF. V gene TRBV28 combines with J gene TRBJ1-2; D gene uncertain. The ends were cut back, 6 bases at V and 8 bases at J, with 16 bases in the middle. The CDR3 consists of 13 residues. Germline loops: CDR1 MDHEN, CDR2 SYDVKM.

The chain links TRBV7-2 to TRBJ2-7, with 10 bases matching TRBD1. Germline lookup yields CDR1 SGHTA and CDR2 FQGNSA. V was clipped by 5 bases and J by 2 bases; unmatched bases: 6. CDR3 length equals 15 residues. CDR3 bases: TGTGCCAGCAGCATCGGACAGGGGGGGACCTACGAGCAGTACTTC. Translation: CASSIGQGGTYEQYF.

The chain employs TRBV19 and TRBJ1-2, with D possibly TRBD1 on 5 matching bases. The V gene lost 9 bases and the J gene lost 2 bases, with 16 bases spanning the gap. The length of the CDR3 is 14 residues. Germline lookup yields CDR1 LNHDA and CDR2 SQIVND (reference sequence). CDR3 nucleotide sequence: TGTGCCAGATGGGTGGTGGGGGGGAACTATGGCTACACCTTC. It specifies CARWVVGGNYGYTF.

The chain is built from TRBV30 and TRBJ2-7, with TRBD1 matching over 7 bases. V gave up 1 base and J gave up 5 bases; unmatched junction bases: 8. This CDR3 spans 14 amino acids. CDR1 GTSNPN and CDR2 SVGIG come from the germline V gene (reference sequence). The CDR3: CAWSATGVMDEQYF. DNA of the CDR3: TGTGCCTGGAGTGCTACAGGGGTGATGGACGAGCAGTACTTC.

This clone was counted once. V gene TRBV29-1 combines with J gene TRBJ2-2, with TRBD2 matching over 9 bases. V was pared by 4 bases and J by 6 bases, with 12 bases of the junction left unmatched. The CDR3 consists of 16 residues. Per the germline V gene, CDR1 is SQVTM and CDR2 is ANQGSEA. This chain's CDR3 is CSVGWSAGGSSGELFF. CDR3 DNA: TGCAGCGTTGGATGGTCGGCGGGAGGGTCCTCCGGGGAGCTGTTTTTT.

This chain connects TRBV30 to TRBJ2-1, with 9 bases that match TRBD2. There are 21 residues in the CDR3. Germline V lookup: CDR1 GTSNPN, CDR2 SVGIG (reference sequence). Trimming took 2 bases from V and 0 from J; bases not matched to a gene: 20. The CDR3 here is CAWSRGLAGGLRSGSYNEQFF. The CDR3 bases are TGTGCCTGGAGTCGGGGGCTGGCGGGGGGGCTTCGTTCGGGCTCCTACAATGAGCAGTTCTTC. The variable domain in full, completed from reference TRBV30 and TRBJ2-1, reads SQTIHQWPATLVQPVGSPLSLECTVEGTSNPNLYWYRQAAGRGLQLLFYSVGIGQISSEVPQNLSASRPQDRQFILSSKKLLLSDSGFYLCAWSRGLAGGLRSGSYNEQFFGPGTRLTVL.

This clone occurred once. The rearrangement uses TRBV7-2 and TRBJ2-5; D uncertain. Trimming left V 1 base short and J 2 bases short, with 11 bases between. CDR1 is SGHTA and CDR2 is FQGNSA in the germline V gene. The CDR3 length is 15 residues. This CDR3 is CASSLGGLAQETQYF. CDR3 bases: TGTGCCAGCAGCTTAGGTGGTCTGGCTCAAGAGACCCAGTACTTC.

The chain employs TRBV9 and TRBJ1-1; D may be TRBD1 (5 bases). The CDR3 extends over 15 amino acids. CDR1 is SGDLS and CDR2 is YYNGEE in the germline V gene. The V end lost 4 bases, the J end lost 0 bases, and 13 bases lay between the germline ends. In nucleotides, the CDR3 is TGTGCCAGCAGCCCCGGGGGGTGGTTGAACACTGAAGCTTTCTTT. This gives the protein CASSPGGWLNTEAFF.

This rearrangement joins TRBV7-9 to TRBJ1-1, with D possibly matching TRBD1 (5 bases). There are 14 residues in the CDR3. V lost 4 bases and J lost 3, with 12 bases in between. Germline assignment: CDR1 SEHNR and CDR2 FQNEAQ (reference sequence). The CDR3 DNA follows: TGTGCCAGCAGCTCCGTGGGGGGAGACACTGAAGCTTTCTTT. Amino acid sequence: CASSSVGGDTEAFF.

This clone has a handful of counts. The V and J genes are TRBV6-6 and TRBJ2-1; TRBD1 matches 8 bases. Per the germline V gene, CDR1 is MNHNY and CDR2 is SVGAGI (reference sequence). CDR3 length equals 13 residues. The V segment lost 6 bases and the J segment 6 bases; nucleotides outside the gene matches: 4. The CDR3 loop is CASRSDRVNEQFF. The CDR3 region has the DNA TGTGCCAGCAGATCGGACAGGGTCAATGAGCAGTTCTTC.

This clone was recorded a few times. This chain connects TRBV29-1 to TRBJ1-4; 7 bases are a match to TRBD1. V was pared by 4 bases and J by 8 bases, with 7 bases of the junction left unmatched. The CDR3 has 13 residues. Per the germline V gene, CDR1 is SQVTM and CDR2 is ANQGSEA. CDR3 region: CSVGLGTDEKLFF. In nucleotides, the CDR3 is TGCAGCGTTGGTTTGGGGACAGACGAAAAACTGTTTTTT.

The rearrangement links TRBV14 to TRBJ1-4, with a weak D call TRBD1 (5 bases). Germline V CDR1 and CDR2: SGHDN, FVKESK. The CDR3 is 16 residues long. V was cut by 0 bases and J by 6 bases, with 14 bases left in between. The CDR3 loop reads CASSQDAGYEDEKLFF. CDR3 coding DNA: TGTGCCAGCAGCCAAGACGCAGGGTATGAAGATGAAAAACTGTTTTTT.

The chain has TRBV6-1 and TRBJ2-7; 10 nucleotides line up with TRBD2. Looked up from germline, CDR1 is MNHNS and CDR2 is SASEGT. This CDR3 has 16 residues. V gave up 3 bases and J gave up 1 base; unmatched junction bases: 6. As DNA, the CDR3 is TGTGCCAGCAGTGATTACCATAGCGGGAGGTCCTACGAGCAGTACTTC. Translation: CASSDYHSGRSYEQYF.

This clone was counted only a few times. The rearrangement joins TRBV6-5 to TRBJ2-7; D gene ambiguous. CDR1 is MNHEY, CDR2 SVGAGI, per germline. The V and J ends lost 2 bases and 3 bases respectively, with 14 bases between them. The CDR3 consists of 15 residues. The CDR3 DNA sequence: TGTGCCAGCAGTTACGGCGACGGCGCAGGCTACGAGCAGTACTTC. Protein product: CASSYGDGAGYEQYF.